A single sample is the source of the 22 T cell receptor beta chains below, sequenced in a study of beta chain features in type 1 diabetes (dated by TCRdb to the late 2010s). Library generation was performed with the immunoSEQ multiplex PCR assay. The entire isolated RNA was reverse transcribed using the High Capacity cDNA Reverse Transcription Kit, and thus expressed TCRB transcripts were sequenced. Not all clones reach the TCRdb copy of this immuneACCESS table, which keeps in-frame sequences only. Checked studies attribute under half of the gap to unresolved V genes and leave the rest unexplained. Across this sample there are around 430,000 clones, with roughly 30% seen only once. The ten largest clones capture roughly 0.06% of the sample. Sequenced input: naive CD4+ T cells from blood. The cell subset or site label of this sample denotes: true naive CD4+ T cells. All receptors derive from a man younger than 30 in good health.

The chain carries TRBV7-2 and TRBJ2-3; 9 bases match TRBD2. The CDR3 loop spans 16 amino acids. V was pared by 4 bases and J by 4 bases, with 9 bases of the junction left unmatched. From germline, CDR1 is SGHTA and CDR2 FQGNSA. Written as DNA, the CDR3 is TGTGCCAGCAGCTCTCAAGCGGGAGGAGCGGCAGATACGCAGTATTTT. Residues: CASSSQAGGAADTQYF.

In regard to this clone: The sample contains more than one DNA sequence encoding this CDR3. CDR3 amino acids: CAWRKGFYGYTF. In DNA form, the CDR3 reads TGTGCCTGGAGAAAGGGCTTCTATGGCTACACCTTC. The chain uses TRBV30 and TRBJ1-2; D remains unclear. With 3 bases removed from V and 4 bases from J, the gap between germline ends came to 9 bases. The CDR3 is made up of 12 amino acids. Germline V CDR1 and CDR2: GTSNPN, SVGIG (reference sequence).

The chain recombines TRBV7-2 with TRBJ2-2; D gene unclear. V gave up 1 base and J gave up 1 base, with 7 bases separating them. The CDR3 is made up of 15 amino acids. Looked up from germline, CDR1 is SGHTA and CDR2 is FQGNSA. For the CDR3, the DNA is TGTGCCAGCAGCTTAGTCAGACAGAACACCGGGGAGCTGTTTTTT. This codes for CASSLVRQNTGELFF.

The gene calls are TRBV6-5 and TRBJ2-5, with TRBD2 matching over 7 bases. The V segment lost 6 bases and the J segment 1 base; nucleotides outside the gene matches: 5. The CDR3 loop spans 14 amino acids. Germline-derived CDR1 and CDR2 are MNHEY and SVGAGI. CDR3 amino acids: CASSRASGQETQYF. CDR3 nucleotides: TGTGCCAGCAGCAGGGCTAGCGGCCAAGAGACCCAGTACTTC.

The gene calls are TRBV18 and TRBJ2-3, with D hard to call. Germline CDR1 and CDR2: KGHSH and LQKENI. Trimming stripped 3 bases from V and 6 bases from J, with 13 bases between. This CDR3 spans 14 amino acids. DNA for the CDR3: TGTGCCAGCTCACCCCCGGCAATGAGGGATACGCAGTATTTT. As protein: CASSPPAMRDTQYF.

This clone has only a few counts. The V gene is TRBV30, the J gene TRBJ2-3; the match to TRBD2 covers 11 bases. Germline V lookup: CDR1 GTSNPN, CDR2 SVGIG (reference sequence). V dropped 0 bases and J dropped 14; count of bases not matched to a gene: 7. This CDR3 is 13 amino acids long. In nucleotides, the CDR3 is TGTGCCTGGAGTGTAATGACTAGCGGGGCCGCGTATTTT. This gives the protein CAWSVMTSGAAYF. Full variable domain (missing parts from reference TRBV30 and TRBJ2-3): SQTIHQWPATLVQPVGSPLSLECTVEGTSNPNLYWYRQAAGRGLQLLFYSVGIGQISSEVPQNLSASRPQDRQFILSSKKLLLSDSGFYLCAWSVMTSGAAYFGPGTRLTVL.

This clone was counted only a few times. The rearrangement uses TRBV4-1 and TRBJ2-1, with 7 bases lining up with TRBD2. The CDR3 is 16 amino acids. Unmatched junction bases numbered 12, after V lost 3 bases and J lost 7 bases. Looked up from germline, CDR1 is MGHRA and CDR2 is YSYEKL. Here the CDR3 DNA reads TGCGCCAGCAGCCAGTCGCTAGGCGGGAGTAGGAATGAGCAGTTCTTC. The encoded protein is CASSQSLGGSRNEQFF.

The chain recombines TRBV4-1 with TRBJ1-5; D remains ambiguous. The V gene lost 0 bases and the J gene lost 0 bases, with 12 bases spanning the gap. Germline CDR1 is MGHRA and CDR2 is YSYEKL. The CDR3 is made up of 17 amino acids. Written as DNA, the CDR3 is TGCGCCAGCAGCCAAGAGTGGAGGGCGTATAGCAATCAGCCCCAGCATTTT. As protein: CASSQEWRAYSNQPQHF.

This chain connects TRBV27 to TRBJ2-1; D not certain. Per germline, CDR1 MNHEY and CDR2 SMNVEV (reference sequence). Trimming left V 3 bases short and J 10 bases short, with 7 bases between. CDR3 size: 11 residues. In nucleotides, the CDR3 is TGTGCCAGCAGTTTTATCTGGGAGCAGTTCTTC. Translating it yields CASSFIWEQFF.

The gene calls are TRBV7-9 and TRBJ2-1; D may be TRBD2 (5 bases). CDR3 length equals 15 residues. V lost 3 bases and J 3 bases, leaving 12 bases between the germline ends. Germline V gene sequence: CDR1 SEHNR, CDR2 FQNEAQ (reference sequence). CDR3 in DNA: TGTGCCAGCAGCTTTGGGAGAGAACTCTACAATGAGCAGTTCTTC. Amino acid sequence: CASSFGRELYNEQFF.

There are a few counts of this clone. V and J are TRBV30 and TRBJ2-7, with D perhaps TRBD1 (5 bases). CDR1 is GTSNPN, CDR2 SVGIG, per germline (reference sequence). The V end was cut by 3 bases, the J end by 3 bases, with 15 bases between. The CDR3 is 14 amino acids. The CDR3 loop is CAWRRKGSFYEQYF. DNA of the CDR3: TGTGCCTGGAGGCGGAAGGGGTCATTCTACGAGCAGTACTTC.

This clone was counted only a few times. The chain links TRBV29-1 to TRBJ2-7, with a tentative D call TRBD1 (5 bases). The length of the CDR3 is 12 residues. CDR1 is SQVTM and CDR2 is ANQGSEA in the germline V gene. The DNA for the CDR3 is TGCAGTCGGAGACAGCGATCCTACGAGCAGTACTTC. Its translation: CSRRQRSYEQYF.

This clone was found a few times. V and J are TRBV30 and TRBJ2-5; D gene ambiguous. V dropped 0 bases and J dropped 1 base, with 6 bases sitting between them. Germline V gene sequence: CDR1 GTSNPN, CDR2 SVGIG (reference sequence). The CDR3 is 13 amino acids. CDR3 sequence: CAWSVQFQETQYF. Written as DNA, the CDR3 is TGTGCCTGGAGTGTCCAGTTCCAAGAGACCCAGTACTTC.

The chain carries TRBV9 and TRBJ2-5, with TRBD1 matching 9 bases. Germline V gives CDR1 SGDLS, CDR2 YYNGEE. CDR3 length: 14 residues. V lost 3 bases, J lost 5 bases, and 5 bases stayed unmatched. CDR3 loop: CASSAGQGWETQYF. The DNA for the CDR3 is TGTGCCAGCAGCGCGGGACAGGGTTGGGAGACCCAGTACTTC.

This clone was observed a few times. J is TRBJ2-7 and V is TRBV9, with D perhaps TRBD2 (6 bases). The V gene lost 4 bases and the J gene lost 3 bases, with 11 bases spanning the gap. The germline V gene has CDR1 SGDLS and CDR2 YYNGEE. CDR3 length equals 13 residues. CDR3 nucleotide sequence: TGTGCCAGCAGCTCACGGACTAACTACGAGCAGTACTTC. Translation: CASSSRTNYEQYF.

The chain is built from TRBV5-6 and TRBJ1-3; no clear D gene. The CDR3 is made up of 13 amino acids. The V gene lost 2 bases and the J gene lost 9 bases, with 12 bases spanning the gap. Germline CDR1 SGHDT, CDR2 YYEEEE. CDR3 protein: CASSLVSVSTIYF. CDR3 nucleotides: TGTGCCAGCAGCTTAGTGTCGGTGAGCACCATATATTTT.

The chain couples TRBV9 to TRBJ2-7, with no clear D. Trimming left V 0 bases short and J 4 bases short, with 11 bases between. The CDR3 has 14 amino acids. CDR1 and CDR2 from the germline V gene are SGDLS and YYNGEE. CDR3 loop: CASSVGRAAYEQYF. The CDR3 DNA reads as TGTGCCAGCAGCGTAGGACGGGCCGCTTACGAGCAGTACTTC.

This clone was seen only a few times. This sequence joins TRBV30 and TRBJ1-3; D is ambiguous. Germline CDR1 reads GTSNPN; CDR2 reads SVGIG (reference sequence). V lost 1 base, J lost 2 bases, and 6 bases lay in between. CDR3 length: 13 residues. CDR3: CAWSGGAGNTIYF. In nucleotides, the CDR3 is TGTGCCTGGAGTGGTGGAGCTGGAAACACCATATATTTT.

On this clone itself: Other nucleotide sequences in the sample specify the same CDR3. The chain couples TRBV5-1 to TRBJ1-1; the D is unclear. The CDR3 length is 13 residues. V dropped 4 bases and J dropped 1 base, with 8 bases sitting between them. Germline loops: CDR1 SGHRS, CDR2 YFSETQ. CDR3 region: CASSIGGNTEAFF. In DNA form, the CDR3 reads TGCGCCAGCAGCATCGGCGGGAACACTGAAGCTTTCTTT.

J is TRBJ2-4 and V is TRBV19, with a tentative D call TRBD2 (6 bases). V lost 4 bases and J lost 15, with 22 bases in between. Germline V gene sequence: CDR1 LNHDA, CDR2 SQIVND (reference sequence). The CDR3 is made up of 14 amino acids. The CDR3 DNA reads as TGTGCCAGTAGTACAATCCAATCGGAGGGAAATAGGTACTTC. It specifies CASSTIQSEGNRYF.

The rearrangement uses TRBV25-1 and TRBJ1-2; TRBD1 might be the D (6 bases). The CDR3 runs to 11 residues. V dropped 6 bases and J dropped 5 bases, with 7 bases sitting between them. The germline V gene encodes CDR1 MGHDK and CDR2 SYGVNS. The CDR3 DNA follows: TGTGCCAGCAGAGGGGGATATGGCTACACCTTC. It encodes CASRGGYGYTF.

V is TRBV7-3 and J is TRBJ2-1, with 12 positions matching TRBD2. Trimming at V came to 8 bases and at J to 5 bases, leaving 1 base not matched to a gene. Germline CDR1 SGHTA, CDR2 FQGTGA. The CDR3 loop spans 13 amino acids. The DNA of the CDR3 is TGTGCCAGCGGGACTAGCGGGCACAATGAGCAGTTCTTC. Translating it yields CASGTSGHNEQFF.